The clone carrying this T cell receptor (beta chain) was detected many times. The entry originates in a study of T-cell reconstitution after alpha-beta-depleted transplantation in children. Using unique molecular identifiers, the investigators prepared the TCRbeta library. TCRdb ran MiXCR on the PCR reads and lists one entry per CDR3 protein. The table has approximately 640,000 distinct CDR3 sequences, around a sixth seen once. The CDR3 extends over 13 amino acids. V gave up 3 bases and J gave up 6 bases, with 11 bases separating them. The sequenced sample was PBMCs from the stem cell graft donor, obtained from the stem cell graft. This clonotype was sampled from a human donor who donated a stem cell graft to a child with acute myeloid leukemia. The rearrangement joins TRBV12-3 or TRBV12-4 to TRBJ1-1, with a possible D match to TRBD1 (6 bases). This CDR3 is CASSLRGGAEAFF. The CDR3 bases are TGTGCCAGCAGTTTGAGAGGGGGGGCTGAAGCTTTCTTT.